This T cell receptor beta chain was captured by sequencing in a study of T cell responses to AZD1222 COVID-19 vaccine. The study, taken as a whole, reports: The donor group comprised mostly white British people and more females; the analysis possibly underestimated clonal diversity. Among those given AZD1222, only six were seropositive at baseline. Across spike, vaccine-associated CD4 TCRs were found, dominant at 160-218 and 743-854. Elevations in Spike-specific TCR breadth and depth followed administration of two AZD1222 doses.

The CDR3 is 15 amino acids. The germline V gene encodes CDR1 MNHEY and CDR2 SVGAGI. V lost 5 bases to trimming and J lost 2 bases, with 14 bases between them. Note on this clone: The antigen is not known.

TCRdb's table, derived via immunoSEQ multiplex PCR, lists solely in-frame clones and lacks some. The repertoire holds 150,000 to 200,000 clones, with more than 80% as singletons. The source was peripheral blood, collected 28 days after the second dose of the MenACWY control vaccine. This receptor was taken from an adult who received the MenACWY meningococcal vaccine as a control. The chain recombines TRBV6-5 with TRBJ2-3; weak D call: TRBD2 (6 bases). As DNA, the CDR3 is TGTGCCAGCAGTCCCTCTCCGGGACTCACAGATACGCAGTATTTT. It translates to CASSPSPGLTDTQYF.